This TCR beta chain was found in a study of blood T cell repertoires in COVID-19 (dated by TCRdb to the early 2020s). Notes on the research overall: Collaborator samples came from the United States, Italy and Spain and covered acute and convalescent phases of COVID-19. The material from the prospective study consisted of cDNA or gDNA derived from T cells, B-cell-depleted T cells, or PBMCs. Subjects who had been exposed to COVID-19, were actively infected with it, or had recovered from it provided the deeply sampled blood TCRbeta repertoires that made up the dataset. The repertoires were released in a freely available public database intended as a resource for research on the immune response to SARS-CoV-2. Samples came from the ongoing ImmuneRACE study (first 160 participants) plus 1,254 subjects from 6 global collaborators. A de-identified subject ID, COVID-19 status, age in years and sex were almost always included in the sample metadata. Where HLA class I and class II types were available, the types were taken from metadata supplied by the sample provider, not from assay-based typing. The study at large found these results: The quantity of clinical and demographic metadata differed by source and by participant and was supplied without curation.

The immunoSEQ Assay, a bias-controlled multiplex PCR, was used to amplify TCRbeta CDR3 regions from genomic DNA. The source study handled its data this way. Within the assay, amplification of reference gene primers was used to estimate how many nucleated cells each sample contained. To quantify the absolute abundance of each unique TCRbeta CDR3 rearrangement, sequence reads were collapsed and filtered. Productive Simpson clonality was computed per sample as the square root of Simpson's diversity index over productive rearrangements. As stored in TCRdb, this immuneACCESS dataset retains in-frame rearrangements with V and J assigned. A fraction of the clones does not appear; measured against another copy, unresolved V genes explain less than half of the discrepancy, and the remainder lacks a known reason. V and J calls and clone size are copied from that table; D and trimming were computed from the DNA. Present in this sample are about 40,000 clones, just under 85% of which were seen just once. Of the sample, approximately 2.5% is held by the ten largest clones.

There are 15 amino acids in the CDR3, from cysteine to phenylalanine inclusive. The entry retains the CDR3 DNA only, 45 bases that are in frame from base 1. CDR1 and CDR2 are drawn from the germline V gene: MRHNA, SNTAGT. V is shortened by 0 bases, J by 2 bases, and the region joining them spans 9 bases. In the case of this clone: Its antigen specificity is not known. Per-base qualities were not stored, and no clone one base away is much larger.

The collaborating institutions used their own protocols to collect whole blood in K2EDTA tubes. For TCRbeta analysis, collaborators shipped samples as frozen whole blood, isolated PBMCs, or DNA extracted from either of those sample types. The sequence was obtained from a woman in her sixties with acute or convalescent COVID-19. This chain joins TRBV6-4 to TRBJ2-3; possibly the D gene is TRBD2, per 6 matching bases. Sequencing was performed on peripheral blood. The CDR3 reads CASSDSTGVTDTQYF. The sequenced DNA is TGTGCCAGCAGTGACTCGACGGGAGTCACAGATACGCAGTATTTT.